Shown below are 32 T cell receptor beta chains from a single sample sequenced in a study of T-cell reconstitution after alpha-beta-depleted transplantation in children. Preparing the TCRbeta library involved the use of unique molecular identifiers. TCRdb passed the PCR reads through MiXCR, listing each CDR3 protein once. Here the sample spans hundreds of thousands of distinct CDR3 sequences, approximately 8.4% being singletons. Sequencing used PBMCs, mostly from graft donor cells, obtained 360 days after TCRalphabeta/CD19-depleted stem cell transplant. These receptors were obtained from a male patient between 2 and 10 years old who had a stem cell transplant for acute myeloid leukemia, so the T cells may come from the graft donor.

CDR3 amino acids: CASSTWTGIVGGSYNEQFF. Written as DNA, the CDR3 is TGTGCCAGCAGCACTTGGACAGGGATTGTCGGGGGGTCCTACAATGAGCAGTTCTTC. The J gene is TRBJ2-1, the V gene TRBV7-2, with D perhaps TRBD1 (8 bases). Germline V gene data show CDR1 as SGHTA and CDR2 as FQGNSA. The V end was cut by 5 bases, the J end by 1 base, with 24 bases between. This CDR3 contains 19 residues.

This clonotype has just a few counts. The chain couples TRBV6-5 to TRBJ1-5; D is possibly TRBD1 (5 bases). CDR1 is MNHEY and CDR2 is SVGAGI in the germline V gene. Deletions cut 5 bases from V and 3 bases from J, with 11 bases between. The CDR3 contains 14 residues. CDR3: CASSRRGDNQPQHF. CDR3 sequence (DNA): TGTGCCAGCAGTAGGAGAGGGGACAATCAGCCCCAGCATTTT.

The genes are TRBV5-1 and TRBJ2-7; 12 bases fit TRBD2. Trimming at V came to 4 bases and at J to 0 bases, leaving 11 bases not matched to a gene. Germline assignment: CDR1 SGHRS and CDR2 YFSETQ. The CDR3 covers 18 residues. CDR3 loop: CASSLGQRTSGISYEQYF. CDR3 in DNA: TGCGCCAGCAGCCTCGGACAGAGGACTAGCGGGATCTCCTACGAGCAGTACTTC.

This clonotype was recorded many times. The chain employs TRBV5-6 and TRBJ2-3, with D tentatively TRBD2 (7 bases). The germline V gene encodes CDR1 SGHDT and CDR2 YYEEEE. The CDR3 runs to 16 residues. The V and J ends lost 6 bases and 2 bases respectively, with 19 bases between them. The CDR3 nucleotides are TGTGCCAGCAACGGGGGGCCCTTAGCATACACAGATACGCAGTATTTT. The encoded protein is CASNGGPLAYTDTQYF.

The V and J genes are TRBV7-9 and TRBJ2-6; TRBD2 might be the D (5 bases). CDR3 length: 16 amino acids. V shed 2 bases and J shed 4 bases, with 12 bases lying between them. The V gene's germline CDR1 is SEHNR and CDR2 FQNEAQ (reference sequence). Written as DNA, the CDR3 is TGTGCCAGCAGCTTAACCGCGGGCGCGGGGGCCAACGTCCTGACTTTC. Translation: CASSLTAGAGANVLTF.

Only a few counts were recorded for this clonotype. The rearrangement uses TRBV12-3 or TRBV12-4 and TRBJ2-3; D is undetermined. The CDR3 spans 15 residues. Trimming took 5 bases from V and 0 from J, leaving 12 bases between them. The CDR3 bases are TGTGCCAGCAGTCCCCGTGGGGTCAGCACAGATACGCAGTATTTT. Encoded protein: CASSPRGVSTDTQYF.

The chain uses TRBV9 and TRBJ2-5; no clear D. Germline-derived CDR1 and CDR2 are SGDLS and YYNGEE. V was clipped by 0 bases and J by 4 bases, with 7 bases between them. CDR3 length equals 13 residues. CDR3 residues: CASSVDRPETQYF. CDR3 bases: TGTGCCAGCAGCGTAGACCGCCCAGAGACCCAGTACTTC.

This clonotype was counted many times. CDR3 in amino acids: CASRPGIWTEAFF. Written as DNA, the CDR3 is TGTGCCAGCAGACCAGGGATCTGGACTGAAGCTTTCTTT. The gene calls are TRBV6-5 and TRBJ1-1; D might be TRBD1 (5 bases). Per germline, CDR1 MNHEY and CDR2 SVGAGI. This CDR3 has 13 residues. V dropped 6 bases and J dropped 5 bases, with 13 bases sitting between them.

This clonotype was counted at least ten times. The CDR3 here is CASSKDRGSEKLFF. The CDR3 region has the DNA TGTGCCAGCAGCAAGGACAGGGGAAGTGAAAAACTGTTTTTT. The chain carries TRBV11-2 and TRBJ1-4; 9 bases are shared with TRBD1. V shed 5 bases and J 7 bases; nucleotides not matched to a gene: 5. CDR3 length equals 14 residues. Germline CDR1 SGHAT, CDR2 FQNNGV.

This clonotype was detected ten times or more. The chain couples TRBV6-5 to TRBJ2-1; a possible D gene is TRBD1 (5 bases). Looked up from germline, CDR1 is MNHEY and CDR2 is SVGAGI. There are 16 residues in the CDR3. V was clipped by 2 bases and J by 8 bases, with 19 bases between them. CDR3 loop: CASSYESGLVHYEQFF. CDR3 bases: TGTGCCAGCAGTTACGAGTCAGGGCTGGTCCATTATGAGCAGTTCTTC.

This clonotype was recorded many times. The chain employs TRBV6-5 and TRBJ2-2; D is perhaps TRBD1 (5 bases). The V and J ends lost 4 bases and 4 bases respectively, with 10 bases between them. The CDR3 has 14 amino acids. Per the germline V gene, CDR1 is MNHEY and CDR2 is SVGAGI. This chain's CDR3 is CASSFQGFTGELFF. CDR3 DNA: TGTGCCAGCAGTTTTCAGGGTTTCACCGGGGAGCTGTTTTTT.

The J gene is TRBJ2-2, the V gene TRBV7-6, with D tentatively TRBD1 or TRBD2 (5 bases each). The CDR3 is 15 residues long. The V gene lost 2 bases and the J gene lost 7 bases, with 14 bases spanning the gap. The V gene's germline CDR1 is SGHVS and CDR2 FNYEAQ. CDR3: CASSLPSGAGGELFF. As DNA, the CDR3 is TGTGCCAGCAGCTTACCGTCCGGGGCAGGCGGGGAGCTGTTTTTT.

This chain joins TRBV12-3 or TRBV12-4 and TRBJ2-2, with TRBD2 identical over 10 bases. V gave up 11 bases and J gave up 6 bases; unmatched junction bases: 6. The CDR3 spans 13 residues. The CDR3: CAGSGGRAGELFF. CDR3 nucleotides: TGTGCCGGTAGCGGGGGGCGCGCCGGGGAGCTGTTTTTT.

This clonotype has just a few counts. The V gene is TRBV6-1, the J gene TRBJ2-1; tentative D call: TRBD1 (5 bases). Per the germline V gene, CDR1 is MNHNS and CDR2 is SASEGT. Between the trimmed V and J ends, which lost 7 bases and 0 bases, there was a span of 16 bases. The CDR3 length is 16 residues. The chain's CDR3 is CASKYPRASSYNEQFF. In DNA form, the CDR3 reads TGTGCCAGCAAATACCCCAGGGCTAGCTCCTACAATGAGCAGTTCTTC.

This clonotype was observed a few times. This rearrangement joins TRBV5-1 to TRBJ1-1; 8 positions match TRBD1. V lost 4 bases, J lost 7 bases, and 6 bases stayed unmatched. Germline loops: CDR1 SGHRS, CDR2 YFSETQ. The CDR3 is made up of 13 amino acids. In DNA, the CDR3 is TGCGCCAGCAGCCGCGGACAGGGTGGTGAAGCTTTCTTT. As protein: CASSRGQGGEAFF.

This clonotype has at least ten counts. This rearrangement joins TRBV20-1 to TRBJ2-7, with 8 bases identical to TRBD1. V lost 3 bases and J lost 2; bases outside the gene matches: 9. Germline values: CDR1 DFQATT, CDR2 SNEGSKA (reference sequence). The CDR3 consists of 15 residues. CDR3 in amino acids: CSARLLQGGPYEQYF. The CDR3 DNA follows: TGCAGTGCTAGGCTGTTACAGGGGGGTCCCTACGAGCAGTACTTC.

This clonotype has at least ten counts. The CDR3 DNA sequence: TGCGCCAGCAGCCAAGGTGGCACCAATTCACCCCTCCACTTT. This gives the protein CASSQGGTNSPLHF. The rearrangement joins TRBV4-1 to TRBJ1-6; no firm D call. There are 14 residues in the CDR3. The V end lost 1 base, the J end lost 7 bases, and 8 bases lay between the germline ends. Germline CDR1 MGHRA, CDR2 YSYEKL.

The chain carries TRBV7-3 and TRBJ2-6, with 8 positions matching TRBD1. The CDR3 extends over 18 amino acids. Germline CDR1 is SGHTA and CDR2 is FQGTGA. V was pared by 9 bases and J by 2 bases, with 15 bases of the junction left unmatched. CDR3 sequence reads: CARALQGTGLPGANVLTF. The CDR3 DNA reads TGTGCCAGAGCCTTACAGGGGACAGGACTGCCTGGGGCCAACGTCCTGACTTTC.

By proportion, this clonotype is medium-sized. The V gene is TRBV2, the J gene TRBJ2-3, with D hard to call. Germline CDR1 and CDR2: SNHLY and FYNNEI. The CDR3 totals 13 residues. The V gene lost 1 base and the J gene lost 2 bases, with 4 bases spanning the gap. CDR3 nucleotide sequence: TGTGCCAGCAGTGAAGACTACACAGATACGCAGTATTTT. This encodes CASSEDYTDTQYF.

This clonotype showed up many times. The chain couples TRBV12-3 or TRBV12-4 to TRBJ2-6; unclear D gene. Trimming removed 6 bases from V and 1 base from J, with 10 bases in between. The CDR3 sequence is 15 residues long. For the CDR3, the DNA is TGTGCCAGCAGCCCGAGAATGTCTGGGGCCAACGTCCTGACTTTC. It yields the protein CASSPRMSGANVLTF.

The table lists this clonotype with a few counts. This chain uses TRBV20-1 with TRBJ2-7, with D maybe TRBD2 (6 bases). Germline V CDR1 and CDR2: DFQATT, SNEGSKA (reference sequence). The length of the CDR3 is 14 residues. V dropped 3 bases and J dropped 2 bases, with 14 bases sitting between them. This CDR3 is CSARASASPYEQYF. The CDR3 nucleotides are TGCAGTGCTAGGGCTAGCGCCTCCCCCTACGAGCAGTACTTC.

This clonotype was recorded at least ten times. CDR3: CASSVAPASGNQETQYF. The CDR3, as DNA: TGTGCCAGCAGCGTAGCCCCGGCTAGCGGGAACCAAGAGACCCAGTACTTC. The chain is built from TRBV9 and TRBJ2-5, with 9 nucleotides matching TRBD2. CDR1 is SGDLS, CDR2 YYNGEE, per germline. V lost 0 bases and J lost 0; bases outside the gene matches: 6. The CDR3 covers 17 residues.

The V and J genes are TRBV6-6 and TRBJ2-7; a possible D gene is TRBD1 (6 bases). Trimming took off 5 bases at V and 4 bases at J, with 9 bases between the two ends. Germline V lookup: CDR1 MNHNY, CDR2 SVGAGI (reference sequence). CDR3 size: 12 residues. The CDR3, as DNA: TGTGCCAGCAGTCCCAGGGGTTACGAGCAGTACGTC. Translated: CASSPRGYEQYV.

The chain employs TRBV5-8 and TRBJ1-1; the D is unclear. The CDR3 has 16 amino acids. The ends were cut back, 7 bases at V and 0 bases at J, with 19 bases in the middle. From germline, CDR1 is SGHTS and CDR2 YDEGEE. The DNA of the CDR3 is TGTGCCAGCGAGGTCAGGACCTTTACTATGAACACTGAAGCTTTCTTT. Translated: CASEVRTFTMNTEAFF.

This clonotype was seen repeatedly, ten times or more. V is TRBV5-1 and J is TRBJ2-5; the match to TRBD1 covers 10 bases. With V trimmed by 3 bases and J by 5 bases, 10 bases remained unmatched. Germline loops: CDR1 SGHRS, CDR2 YFSETQ. This CDR3 is 16 amino acids long. CDR3: CASSSRGQGSHETQYF. CDR3 coding DNA: TGCGCCAGCAGCTCGCGGGGACAGGGGAGTCATGAGACCCAGTACTTC. Using reference TRBV5-1 and TRBJ2-5 for the parts outside the CDR3, the full variable domain is KAGVTQTPRYLIKTRGQQVTLSCSPISGHRSVSWYQQTPGQGLQFLFEYFSETQRNKGNFPGRFSGRQFSNSRSEMNVSTLELGDSALYLCASSSRGQGSHETQYFGPGTRLLVL.

The rearrangement links TRBV20-1 to TRBJ2-7; 8 positions match TRBD2. Germline loops: CDR1 DFQATT, CDR2 SNEGSKA (reference sequence). The CDR3 is 12 residues long. The ends lost 5 bases at V and 5 bases at J; junction bases unmatched: 5. The CDR3 sequence is CSALSGNHEQYF. The CDR3 bases are TGCAGTGCTCTTAGCGGGAACCACGAGCAGTACTTC.

This chain uses TRBV11-2 with TRBJ1-3, with D tentatively TRBD1 (6 bases). Germline assignment: CDR1 SGHAT and CDR2 FQNNGV. This CDR3 has 14 residues. Trimming removed 5 bases from V and 3 bases from J, with 11 bases in between. The chain's CDR3 is CASSTNRDGNTIYF. CDR3 DNA: TGTGCCAGCAGCACCAACAGGGATGGAAACACCATATATTTT. Using reference TRBV11-2 and TRBJ1-3 for the parts outside the CDR3, the full variable domain is EAGVAQSPRYKIIEKRQSVAFWCNPISGHATLYWYQQILGQGPKLLIQFQNNGVVDDSQLPKDRFSAERLKGVDSTLKIQPAKLEDSAVYLCASSTNRDGNTIYFGEGSWLTVV.

This clonotype was observed a handful of times. The chain has TRBV5-1 and TRBJ1-1; perhaps TRBD1 as D (6 bases). The germline V gene encodes CDR1 SGHRS and CDR2 YFSETQ. The CDR3 contains 15 residues. The V and J ends lost 2 bases and 4 bases respectively, with 15 bases between them. CDR3 region: CASSFGGGSATEAFF. CDR3 sequence (DNA): TGCGCCAGCAGCTTCGGGGGCGGGTCTGCCACTGAAGCTTTCTTT.

This clonotype turned up a few times. Here the CDR3 reads CASSIQEAGTINEQFF. The CDR3 region has the DNA TGTGCCAGCAGCATACAGGAAGCGGGGACGATCAATGAGCAGTTCTTC. The chain is built from TRBV21-1 and TRBJ2-1; the table's D call, TRBD2, was not checked against the DNA. TRBV21-1 corresponds to a pseudogene. The length of the CDR3 is 16 residues.

The genes are TRBV12-3 or TRBV12-4 and TRBJ2-2, with D perhaps TRBD2 (6 bases). V was shortened by 6 bases and J by 1 base, with 27 bases between the two germline ends. The CDR3 totals 20 residues. CDR3 residues: CASSVLATGFGTRNTGELFF. In DNA form, the CDR3 reads TGTGCCAGCAGCGTTCTTGCAACAGGCTTCGGGACTCGGAACACCGGGGAGCTGTTTTTT.

This clonotype showed up just a few times. The rearrangement uses TRBV5-1 and TRBJ2-5; D is perhaps TRBD2 (6 bases). Germline V gene data show CDR1 as SGHRS and CDR2 as YFSETQ. This CDR3 is built from 14 residues. V lost 0 bases to trimming and J lost 2 bases, with 8 bases between them. CDR3 nucleotide sequence: TGCGCCAGCAGCTTGGGCGGGGTACAAGAGACCCAGTACTTC. Protein product: CASSLGGVQETQYF.

The V and J genes are TRBV28 and TRBJ2-7; D may be TRBD1 (6 bases). This CDR3 region has 13 residues. Trimming pared 6 bases from V and 5 bases from J, leaving 14 bases between. Germline CDR1 and CDR2: MDHEN and SYDVKM. In nucleotides, the CDR3 is TGTGCCAGCAGCAGCACAGGGCATGACGAGCAGTACTTC. This encodes CASSSTGHDEQYF.